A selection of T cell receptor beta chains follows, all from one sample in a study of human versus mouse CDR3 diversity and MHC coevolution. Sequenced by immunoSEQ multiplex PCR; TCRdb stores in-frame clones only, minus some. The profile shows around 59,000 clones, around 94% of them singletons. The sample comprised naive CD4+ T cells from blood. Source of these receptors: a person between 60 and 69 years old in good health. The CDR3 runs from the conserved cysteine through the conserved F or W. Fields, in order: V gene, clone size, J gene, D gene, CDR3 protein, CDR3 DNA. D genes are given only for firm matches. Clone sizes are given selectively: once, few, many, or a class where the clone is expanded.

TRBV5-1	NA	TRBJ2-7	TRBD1	CASSLAPEGTGFYEQYF	TGCGCCAGCAGCTTGGCCCCCGAGGGGACAGGGTTCTACGAGCAGTACTTC
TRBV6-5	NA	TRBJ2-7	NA	CASSRTLGTYEQYF	TGTGCCAGCAGTAGGACATTGGGGACCTACGAGCAGTACTTC
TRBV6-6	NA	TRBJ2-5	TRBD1	CASSRIDRVYGTQYF	TGTGCCAGCAGTCGAATCGACAGGGTATATGGGACCCAGTACTTC
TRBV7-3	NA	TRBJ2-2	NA	CASSWSTANTGELFF	TGTGCCAGCAGCTGGTCGACTGCGAACACCGGGGAGCTGTTTTTT
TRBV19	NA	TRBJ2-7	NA	CASSINGWPEGYEQYF	TGTGCCAGTAGTATTAATGGGTGGCCGGAGGGCTACGAGCAGTACTTC
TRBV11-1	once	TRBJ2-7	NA	CASSLQGQTTYEQYF	TGTGCCAGCAGCTTACAGGGCCAGACCACCTACGAGCAGTACTTC
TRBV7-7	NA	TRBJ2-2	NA	CASSLLENTGELFF	TGTGCCAGCAGCTTATTAGAGAACACCGGGGAGCTGTTTTTT
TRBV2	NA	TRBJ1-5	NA	CASSDDSLGNQPQHF	TGTGCCAGCAGTGATGACAGTCTGGGCAATCAGCCCCAGCATTTT
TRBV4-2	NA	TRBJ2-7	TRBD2	CASSPQIGGTSGSSYEQYF	TGTGCCAGCAGCCCACAAATAGGGGGGACTAGCGGGAGCTCCTACGAGCAGTACTTC
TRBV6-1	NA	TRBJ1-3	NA	CASKAGGGNTIYF	TGTGCCAGCAAAGCGGGGGGCGGAAACACCATATATTTT
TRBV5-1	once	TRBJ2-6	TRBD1	CASTLTGDIGANVLTF	TGCGCCAGCACCTTAACAGGGGATATTGGGGCCAACGTCCTGACTTTC
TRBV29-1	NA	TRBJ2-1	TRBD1	CSGGQGHNEQFF	TGCAGCGGCGGACAGGGGCACAATGAGCAGTTCTTC
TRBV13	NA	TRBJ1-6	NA	CASSRGQDNSPLHF	TGTGCCAGCAGTCGGGGACAAGATAATTCACCCCTCCACTTT
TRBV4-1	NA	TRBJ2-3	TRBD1	CASSRGQGTSTDTQYF	TGCGCCAGCAGCCGAGGACAGGGAACGTCAACAGATACGCAGTATTTT
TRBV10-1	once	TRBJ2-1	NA	CASSEKLAAYNEQFF	TGCGCCAGCAGTGAAAAACTAGCCGCCTACAATGAGCAGTTCTTC
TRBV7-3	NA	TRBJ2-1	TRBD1	CASSLVRTGDHEQFF	TGTGCCAGCAGCTTAGTAAGGACAGGGGATCATGAGCAGTTCTTC
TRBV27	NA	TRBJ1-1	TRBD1	CASNLQGAGTEAFF	TGTGCCAGCAATCTACAGGGGGCGGGCACTGAAGCTTTCTTT